Each of the 12 T cell receptor beta chains below was sequenced from the same sample in a study of cytomegalovirus exposure and HLA in healthy donors. The PCR had 60 Vbeta and 13 Jbeta primers. Using immunoSEQ multiplex PCR, the repertoire was profiled, and TCRdb retains in-frame clones only, with some absent. Of 200,000 to 250,000 clones in the sample, about 75% were seen once. Sample: PBMCs. Receptor source: a woman between 25 and 40 years old in good health and CMV-seronegative.

The table lists this clone with a count of one. This chain connects TRBV19 to TRBJ2-6; 7 positions agree with TRBD2. V was clipped by 1 base and J by 0 bases; unmatched bases: 0. Germline-derived CDR1 and CDR2 are LNHDA and SQIVND (reference sequence). The CDR3 sequence is 16 residues long. The CDR3 spells CASSIGGGSGANVLTF. In DNA form, the CDR3 reads TGTGCCAGTAGTATAGGCGGGGGCTCTGGGGCCAACGTCCTGACTTTC.

This clone has a handful of counts. The rearrangement links TRBV6-1 to TRBJ1-1; D is unresolved. Trimming pared 1 base from V and 11 bases from J, leaving 14 bases between. Germline V gene lookup returns CDR1 MNHNS and CDR2 SASEGT. The length of the CDR3 is 13 residues. The CDR3 nucleotides read TGTGCCAGCAGTGAAGAGGTGCCACCGGGGGCTTTCTTT. Its translation is CASSEEVPPGAFF.

The chain is built from TRBV11-3 and TRBJ1-3, with D uncertain. Germline-derived CDR1 and CDR2 are SGHNT and YENEEA. The CDR3 is 15 amino acids. Trimming cost V 4 bases and J 0 bases, with 10 bases left between them. In nucleotides, the CDR3 is TGTGCCAGCAGCTCCCGATTGAGCTCTGGAAACACCATATATTTT. Translating gives CASSSRLSSGNTIYF.

Details on this clone: At the DNA level, this CDR3 is encoded by other sequences in the same sample as well. The rearrangement links TRBV6-5 to TRBJ2-2; D may be TRBD2 (5 bases). V was trimmed by 6 bases and J by 7 bases, leaving 9 bases between them. The CDR3 runs 12 residues. Germline V gives CDR1 MNHEY, CDR2 SVGAGI. The CDR3 nucleotides are TGTGCCAGCAGCCTACGGGGCGGGGAGCTGTTTTTT. This codes for CASSLRGGELFF.

This clone showed up just a few times. CDR3 bases: TGTGCCAGTAGTATCTCCCTTAATGAAAAACTGTTTTTT. This codes for CASSISLNEKLFF. The rearrangement links TRBV19 to TRBJ1-4; no firm D call. Trimming cost V 3 bases and J 4 bases, with 6 bases left between them. Per the germline V gene, CDR1 is LNHDA and CDR2 is SQIVND (reference sequence). The CDR3 runs to 13 residues.

With respect to this clone: In the same sample, other DNA sequences code for this CDR3. The chain is built from TRBV5-4 and TRBJ2-2; D might be TRBD1 (6 bases). The CDR3 contains 13 residues. V was trimmed by 1 base and J by 10 bases, leaving 11 bases between them. The V gene's germline CDR1 is SGHNT and CDR2 YYREEE (reference sequence). CDR3 loop: CASSLSGDEELFF. Written as DNA, the CDR3 is TGTGCCAGCAGCTTGTCAGGGGATGAGGAGCTGTTTTTT. Full variable domain (rest looked up from reference TRBV5-4 and TRBJ2-2): ETGVTQSPTHLIKTRGQQVTLRCSSQSGHNTVSWYQQALGQGPQFIFQYYREEENGRGNFPPRFSGLQFPNYSSELNVNALELDDSALYLCASSLSGDEELFFGEGSRLTVL.

The chain combines TRBV9 with TRBJ1-2, with a possible D match to TRBD1 (5 bases). Germline lookup yields CDR1 SGDLS and CDR2 YYNGEE. The CDR3 covers 13 residues. Trimming took 3 bases from V and 4 from J, leaving 10 bases between them. For the CDR3, the DNA is TGTGCCAGCAGCGCTCAGGGTCCCTATGGCTACACCTTC. Translation gives CASSAQGPYGYTF.

This sequence joins TRBV29-1 and TRBJ2-3; weak D call: TRBD2 (5 bases). Germline V gene lookup returns CDR1 SQVTM and CDR2 ANQGSEA. V lost 3 bases and J 5 bases, leaving 9 bases between the germline ends. The CDR3 has 12 residues. DNA for the CDR3: TGCAGCGTTGACCTCGCGGGAGATACGCAGTATTTT. Its protein is CSVDLAGDTQYF.

This clone was detected once. The chain combines TRBV7-9 with TRBJ1-2; no firm D call. The CDR3 covers 11 residues. V was pared by 8 bases and J by 6 bases, with 10 bases between. The V gene's germline CDR1 is SEHNR and CDR2 FQNEAQ (reference sequence). CDR3 residues: CASGLLDGYTF. The CDR3 DNA is TGTGCCAGCGGTCTCCTAGATGGCTACACCTTC.

The gene calls are TRBV7-8 and TRBJ1-5; 7 bases are a match to TRBD1. The J segment lost 7 bases and the V segment lost 4 bases, leaving 7 bases of the junction unmatched. CDR1 and CDR2 (germline): SGHVS, FQNEAQ. The CDR3 spans 14 residues. The CDR3 DNA reads TGTGCCAGCAGCTCACAGGGGATCAGGCAGCCCCAGCATTTT. It encodes CASSSQGIRQPQHF.

As for this clone: A junction boundary mismatches the germline segment, possibly from a read error. Additional DNA sequences in this sample encode the identical CDR3. The genes are TRBV7-9 and TRBJ1-1; D might be TRBD1 (6 bases). Germline V gene data show CDR1 as SEHNR and CDR2 as FQNEAQ (reference sequence). This CDR3 has 13 amino acids. For the CDR3, the DNA is TGTTCCAGCAGCTTAGGTACAGGGACTGAAGCTTTCTTT. This sequence encodes CSSSLGTGTEAFF.

The chain recombines TRBV19 with TRBJ2-5, with D perhaps matching TRBD1 (8 bases). Matching the DNA end better, TRBJ2-7 makes the J call doubtful. Germline V lookup: CDR1 LNHDA, CDR2 SQIVND (reference sequence). CDR3 length equals 13 residues. CDR3 sequence (DNA): TGTGCCAGTAGCTACAGGGGGGGCTACGAGCAGTACTTC. Encoded protein: CASSYRGGYEQYF.